This T cell receptor (beta chain) was observed in a study of blood T cells in healthy people across ages. Study-level findings and limits: Fewer expanded clones and more diversity marked long-lived versus aged donors. Diversity estimates from one million T cells were considered underestimates.

V was pared by 3 bases and J by 2 bases, with 9 bases of the junction left unmatched. This CDR3 is built from 16 residues. Germline assignment: CDR1 SGHTA and CDR2 FQGNSA. Regarding this clonotype: The antigen is undetermined.

The individuals who served as donors were healthy Caucasians living in Russia, aged about 6 to 100. Through a sample-barcoded 5' primer and a J-beta primer mix, a second PCR was run for roughly 6 to 12 cycles. One entry per CDR3 protein results from TCRdb running MiXCR on the 5' RACE reads. This sample has around 1,800,000 distinct CDR3 sequences; roughly 43% occur once, and the top ten carry 23%. Specimen: blood. This TCR came from a human donor in good health. The chain couples TRBV7-2 to TRBJ2-7; 8 bases are a match to TRBD2. The CDR3 DNA follows: TGTGCCAGCAGCTTGAAGCGGGAGCCCTTACCCTACGAGCAGTACTTC. Amino acids: CASSLKREPLPYEQYF.